These T cell receptor beta chains were read from a single sample in a study of T cell changes during pregnancy in multiple sclerosis. Method: immunoSEQ multiplex PCR; TCRdb's copy keeps in-frame clones and lacks some. Of about 39,000 clones listed, just over 90% are singletons. This specimen was CD4+ T cells from peripheral blood mononuclear cells, taken in the first trimester of pregnancy. The receptors were sampled from a female donor in good health, enrolled as a control in a pregnancy study. Each CDR3 is given with its conserved first and last residue.

V gene,CDR3 protein
TRBV4-3,CASSQDIGRGQGVWF
TRBV7-3,CASSDQGFPYNEQFF
TRBV18,CASSPRGLQETQYF
TRBV6-5,CASSAAIYYGELFF
TRBV28,CASSPTTGPTEAFF
TRBV28,CASRQVRTGELFF
TRBV7-9,CASSLAVAGAITGELFF
TRBV29-1,CSAFRTENTEAFF
TRBV5-4,CASTLGKGEQFF
TRBV19,CASSPRAGQRIGYTF
TRBV6-1,CASSEMSGGAYEQFF
TRBV29-1,CSVPIGNTIYF
TRBV19,CASSPGRAYGYTF
TRBV9,CASSVTPDGGELFF
TRBV2,CASSAEQGIGEQYF
TRBV5-1,CASSLIRTGVNEKLFF
TRBV5-1,CASTRQGGGYEQYF
TRBV29-1,CSVLPYTGSQAFF
TRBV5-1,CASSFLAGGLSSQYF
TRBV7-2,CASSLALWEQFF
TRBV7-9,CASSLAPTGHEQYF
TRBV27,CASSFRGIYGYTF
TRBV7-3,CASSALQGAGEQYF
TRBV30,CAWSVQVAGGSDTQYF
TRBV7-2,CASSLGGTTEAFF
TRBV6-5,CASSPKGDSGGIQYF
TRBV18,CASSLGQGQNTEAFF
TRBV6-6,CASRYSGGARDTQYF
TRBV11-2,CASSSGLNSNQPQHF